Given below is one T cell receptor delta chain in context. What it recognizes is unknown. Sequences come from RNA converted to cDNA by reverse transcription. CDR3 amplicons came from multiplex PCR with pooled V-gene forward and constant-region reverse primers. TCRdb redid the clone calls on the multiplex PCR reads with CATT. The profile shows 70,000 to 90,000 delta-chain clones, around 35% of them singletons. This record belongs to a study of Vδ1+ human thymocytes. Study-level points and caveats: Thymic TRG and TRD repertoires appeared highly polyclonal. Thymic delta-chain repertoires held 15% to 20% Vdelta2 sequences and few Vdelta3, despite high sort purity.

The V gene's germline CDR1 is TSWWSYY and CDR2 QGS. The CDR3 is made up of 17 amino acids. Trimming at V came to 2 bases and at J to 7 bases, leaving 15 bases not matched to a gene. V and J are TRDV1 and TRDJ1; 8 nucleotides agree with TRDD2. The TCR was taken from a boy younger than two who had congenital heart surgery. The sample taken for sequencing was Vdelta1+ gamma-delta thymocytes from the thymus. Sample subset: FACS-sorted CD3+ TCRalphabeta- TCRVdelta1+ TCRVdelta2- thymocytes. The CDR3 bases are TGTGCTCTTGGGGAAATCCTTCCTAGGTCCCCGGGGGGTAAACTCATCTTT. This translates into CALGEILPRSPGGKLIF.